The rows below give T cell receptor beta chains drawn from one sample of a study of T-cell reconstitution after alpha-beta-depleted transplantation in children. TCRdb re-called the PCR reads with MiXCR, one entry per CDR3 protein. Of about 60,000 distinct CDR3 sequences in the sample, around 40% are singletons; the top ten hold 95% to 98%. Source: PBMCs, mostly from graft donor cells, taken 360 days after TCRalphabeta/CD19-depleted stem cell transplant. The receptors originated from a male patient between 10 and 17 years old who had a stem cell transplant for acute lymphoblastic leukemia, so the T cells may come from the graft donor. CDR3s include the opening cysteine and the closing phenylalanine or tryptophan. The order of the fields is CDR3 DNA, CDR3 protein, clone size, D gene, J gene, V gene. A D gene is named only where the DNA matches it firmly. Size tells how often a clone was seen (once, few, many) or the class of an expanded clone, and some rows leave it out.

DNA: TGTGCCAGCAGTTTTAGCGGGAGAGGGGACATTCAGTACTTC
CDR3: CASSFSGRGDIQYF
size: .
D: TRBD2
J: TRBJ2-4
V: TRBV12-3/TRBV12-4

DNA: TGTGCCAGCAGTGCCCCGACAGGGAATCGCAACGAGCAGTACTTC
CDR3: CASSAPTGNRNEQYF
size: .
D: TRBD1
J: TRBJ2-7
V: TRBV6-4

DNA: TGTGCCAGCAGCTTGTGGAGCATACGTTCCTACGAGCAGTACTTC
CDR3: CASSLWSIRSYEQYF
size: few
D: .
J: TRBJ2-7
V: TRBV5-6

DNA: TGTGCCAGCAGCGGACGGGTCTCCTACGAGCAGTACTTC
CDR3: CASSGRVSYEQYF
size: .
D: .
J: TRBJ2-7
V: TRBV7-6

DNA: TGCGCCAGCAGCTTGACTAGCGGGCCCCCCCAAGAGACCCAGTACTTC
CDR3: CASSLTSGPPQETQYF
size: once
D: TRBD2
J: TRBJ2-5
V: TRBV5-1

DNA: TGTGCCAGCAGTATGACTCCGGGCGGGACCCAGTACTTC
CDR3: CASSMTPGGTQYF
size: .
D: .
J: TRBJ2-5
V: TRBV12-3/TRBV12-4

DNA: TGTGCCAGCAGCAGACAGGGGGCCGCCCTTGATGGCTACACCTTC
CDR3: CASSRQGAALDGYTF
size: .
D: TRBD1
J: TRBJ1-2
V: TRBV6-1

DNA: TGTGCCATCAGTGAGTCAGTAAAACAGATCGGGGAGCTGTTTTTT
CDR3: CAISESVKQIGELFF
size: .
D: .
J: TRBJ2-2
V: TRBV10-3

DNA: TGTGCCAGCAGTTTTCCCGGTAGGACCGGGGAGCTGTTTTTT
CDR3: CASSFPGRTGELFF
size: .
D: .
J: TRBJ2-2
V: TRBV12-3/TRBV12-4

DNA: TGTGCCAGCAGCTTAGTCGCGGCTAGCGGGAACTACGAGCAGTACTTC
CDR3: CASSLVAASGNYEQYF
size: few
D: TRBD2
J: TRBJ2-7
V: TRBV7-8

DNA: TGCGCCAGCAGGCGGACAGAGACCCAGTACTTC
CDR3: CASRRTETQYF
size: .
D: .
J: TRBJ2-5
V: TRBV5-1

DNA: TGTGCCAGCAGCTTAACCTTAACATCGGGCCAGGGTGAGCAGTTCTTC
CDR3: CASSLTLTSGQGEQFF
size: few
D: .
J: TRBJ2-1
V: TRBV7-8

DNA: TGTGCCAGCAGCTTAGATGGGCGGGGGGGTACAGATACGCAGTATTTT
CDR3: CASSLDGRGGTDTQYF
size: .
D: TRBD2
J: TRBJ2-3
V: TRBV7-2

DNA: TGTGCCAGCAAGTTCCGGGAGCTGTTTTTT
CDR3: CASKFRELFF
size: .
D: .
J: TRBJ2-2
V: TRBV27

DNA: TGTGCCAGCAGTGTTGACACAGATACGCAGTATTTT
CDR3: CASSVDTDTQYF
size: .
D: .
J: TRBJ2-3
V: TRBV6-6

DNA: TGCGCCAGCCAAAGGAGGGGCGGAGAGACCCAGTACTTC
CDR3: CASQRRGGETQYF
size: .
D: .
J: TRBJ2-5
V: TRBV5-1

DNA: TGTGCCACCAGCAAATGGCCGGGACTAGCGGGCCCCGGGGAGCTGTTTTTT
CDR3: CATSKWPGLAGPGELFF
size: .
D: TRBD2
J: TRBJ2-2
V: TRBV15

DNA: TGCGCCAGCAGCTTACAGGGGGCCAACGGCAATGAGCAGTTCTTC
CDR3: CASSLQGANGNEQFF
size: .
D: TRBD1
J: TRBJ2-1
V: TRBV5-1

DNA: TGTGCCAGCAGGATAGCGGGAGGGGAGGGTGAGCAGTTCTTC
CDR3: CASRIAGGEGEQFF
size: few
D: TRBD2
J: TRBJ2-1
V: TRBV6-1

DNA: TGCGCCAGCAGCTTCCTGGGAAATGAGCAGTTCTTC
CDR3: CASSFLGNEQFF
size: .
D: .
J: TRBJ2-1
V: TRBV5-1

DNA: TGTGCCAGCCGATCGTGGGGGACCGGGGAGCTGTTTTTT
CDR3: CASRSWGTGELFF
size: few
D: .
J: TRBJ2-2
V: TRBV4-2

DNA: TGTGCCAGCAGCTTCCGCAGTACCTACGAGCAGTACTTC
CDR3: CASSFRSTYEQYF
size: .
D: .
J: TRBJ2-7
V: TRBV13

DNA: TGTGCCAGCAGCCAAGGACAGGGAGGTCAGCCCCAGCATTTT
CDR3: CASSQGQGGQPQHF
size: .
D: TRBD1
J: TRBJ1-5
V: TRBV4-2

DNA: TGTGCCAACGAGCAGACCCGGGAACCCCTCCACTTT
CDR3: CANEQTREPLHF
size: few
D: .
J: TRBJ1-6
V: TRBV27

DNA: TGTGCCAGCAGTTTAGGGTCGGGGACTGTGGGAAGCTACGAGCAGTACTTC
CDR3: CASSLGSGTVGSYEQYF
size: .
D: .
J: TRBJ2-7
V: TRBV12-3/TRBV12-4

DNA: TGCAGCGTTGGGTTACGTCCGAAGACAGTTAGCTCCTACAATGAGCAGTTCTTC
CDR3: CSVGLRPKTVSSYNEQFF
size: few
D: .
J: TRBJ2-1
V: TRBV29-1

DNA: TGTGCCAGCAAGGAGGGGTTCACCGGGGAGCTGTTTTTT
CDR3: CASKEGFTGELFF
size: .
D: .
J: TRBJ2-2
V: TRBV25-1

DNA: TGTGCCAGCCCCCCCGGCCAGGGCCTACTTACAGATACGCAGTATTTT
CDR3: CASPPGQGLLTDTQYF
size: .
D: .
J: TRBJ2-3
V: TRBV12-3/TRBV12-4

DNA: TGTGCCAGCAGGGGACAGGAGGCTAACATTCAGTACTTC
CDR3: CASRGQEANIQYF
size: .
D: TRBD1
J: TRBJ2-4
V: TRBV12-3/TRBV12-4

DNA: TGCGCCAGCAGCTTACCAGGGGGGAGCTCCTACGAGCAGTACTTC
CDR3: CASSLPGGSSYEQYF
size: .
D: .
J: TRBJ2-7
V: TRBV5-1

DNA: TGCGCCAGCAGCTTTAACAGCTACCAAGAGACCCAGTACTTC
CDR3: CASSFNSYQETQYF
size: .
D: .
J: TRBJ2-5
V: TRBV5-1

DNA: TGTGCCAGCAGGGGTTCGAACACTGAAGCTTTCTTT
CDR3: CASRGSNTEAFF
size: .
D: .
J: TRBJ1-1
V: TRBV3-1

DNA: TGCAGTGCCGGTAGGGGACAGAGCTACAATGAGCAGTTCTTC
CDR3: CSAGRGQSYNEQFF
size: few
D: TRBD1
J: TRBJ2-1
V: TRBV20-1

DNA: TGTGCCAGCAGCTTACCAGGGGGAGGAGATGAAAAACTGTTTTTT
CDR3: CASSLPGGGDEKLFF
size: many
D: TRBD1
J: TRBJ1-4
V: TRBV7-3

DNA: TGTGCCACCAGCAGAGATAATTGGAGTACGTACGAGCAGTACTTC
CDR3: CATSRDNWSTYEQYF
size: .
D: .
J: TRBJ2-7
V: TRBV15

DNA: TGCGCCAGCAGCCCTCGTGGTAGCGGGAGCACAGATACGCAGTATTTT
CDR3: CASSPRGSGSTDTQYF
size: few
D: TRBD2
J: TRBJ2-3
V: TRBV5-1

DNA: TGTGCCAGCAGAGAGGGGACACAGGTGGGGCTTAACTATGGCTACACCTTC
CDR3: CASREGTQVGLNYGYTF
size: .
D: .
J: TRBJ1-2
V: TRBV6-1

DNA: TGTGCCAGCAGCTTGGTGGAGGGCCAAGAGACCCAGTACTTC
CDR3: CASSLVEGQETQYF
size: few
D: .
J: TRBJ2-5
V: TRBV11-1

DNA: TGTGCCAGCAGTACATACCGGGACACCACTTCTAGCACAGATACGCAGTATTTT
CDR3: CASSTYRDTTSSTDTQYF
size: .
D: .
J: TRBJ2-3
V: TRBV25-1

DNA: TGTGCCAGCAGCAGGGGGCGGTCCTACAATGAGCAGTTCTTC
CDR3: CASSRGRSYNEQFF
size: few
D: TRBD1
J: TRBJ2-1
V: TRBV12-3/TRBV12-4

DNA: TGCAGCGTTTCACATCAAAATCGGCACTACGAGCAGTACTTC
CDR3: CSVSHQNRHYEQYF
size: once
D: .
J: TRBJ2-7
V: TRBV29-1

DNA: TGTGCCATCAGTGAGAAAGCGGGGGGGCCCACAGATACGCAGTATTTT
CDR3: CAISEKAGGPTDTQYF
size: .
D: TRBD2
J: TRBJ2-3
V: TRBV10-3

DNA: TGTGCCAGCAGTTCCTCCGGGACTGGTTACAATGAGCAGTTCTTC
CDR3: CASSSSGTGYNEQFF
size: .
D: .
J: TRBJ2-1
V: TRBV28

DNA: TGTGCCAGCAGTTTACCGGGGGCAACGCAGTATTTT
CDR3: CASSLPGATQYF
size: many
D: .
J: TRBJ2-3
V: TRBV12-3/TRBV12-4

DNA: TGTGCCAGCAGTAGAGCTGACAGCTCCTACGAGCAGTACTTC
CDR3: CASSRADSSYEQYF
size: .
D: .
J: TRBJ2-7
V: TRBV6-1

DNA: TGCGCCAGCAGCCCTGACCTCGGGGGTTCACCCCTCCACTTT
CDR3: CASSPDLGGSPLHF
size: .
D: .
J: TRBJ1-6
V: TRBV5-1

DNA: TGTGCCAGCAGCTTAACAACCGGGACTAGCCAGCAGTACTTC
CDR3: CASSLTTGTSQQYF
size: .
D: TRBD2
J: TRBJ2-7
V: TRBV7-9

DNA: TGTGCCAGCAGTTTTGGGACTAGCGGAGTGCAGTTCTTC
CDR3: CASSFGTSGVQFF
size: .
D: TRBD2
J: TRBJ2-1
V: TRBV27

DNA: TGCAGTGCTAGAGATGTGGACAGGGGGACCTACGAGCAGTACTTC
CDR3: CSARDVDRGTYEQYF
size: .
D: TRBD1
J: TRBJ2-7
V: TRBV20-1

DNA: TGCGCCAGCAGCCAAGATCGGCAGGGCAGCACAGATACGCAGTATTTT
CDR3: CASSQDRQGSTDTQYF
size: few
D: .
J: TRBJ2-3
V: TRBV4-1

DNA: TGTGCCAGCAGTGCTTCAGGAGCGGGAGGGTCCTACGAGCAGTACTTC
CDR3: CASSASGAGGSYEQYF
size: .
D: TRBD2
J: TRBJ2-7
V: TRBV6-2/TRBV6-3